This T cell receptor (beta chain) was obtained from a study of T-cell memory formation after mild COVID-19. Overall study findings and caveats: Clones that shrank (day 15 to 85) were balanced CD4/CD8, whereas later expanders leaned CD4+.

From germline, CDR1 is DFQATT and CDR2 SNEGSKA (reference sequence). Trimming pared 3 bases from V and 7 bases from J, leaving 13 bases between. CDR3 length equals 12 residues. TCRdb reprocessed the 5' RACE reads via MiXCR and lists one record per CDR3 protein. The sample lists around 320,000 distinct CDR3 sequences; around 27% were seen once. Only a few counts were recorded for this clonotype. Antigen unknown. The chain links TRBV20-1 to TRBJ2-7; D is possibly TRBD2 (5 bases). The material sequenced was PBMCs or a T cell subset sorted from them (not recorded which). This clonotype was obtained from an adult woman who had mild COVID-19 (a few samples of this study predate the infection). Cell type and time point are not known. Here the CDR3 DNA reads TGCAGTGCTAGGCGCGGAGAGGGTGAGCAGTACTTC. Translating gives CSARRGEGEQYF.